Reported below is one T cell receptor beta chain. Original analysis: By means of reference gene primer amplification, nucleated cell counts were estimated. This table comes from immunoSEQ multiplex PCR, and its TCRdb copy is limited to in-frame clones, with some not included. That table gives V, J and clone size, and the DNA gave D and trimming. The table shows roughly 120,000 clones, with 75% to 90% occurring only once. The data are from a study of blood T cell repertoires in COVID-19. Background on the study: Samples taken during acute and convalescent COVID-19 were collected in the United States, Italy and Spain. Sample material is recorded as cDNA or gDNA derived from T cells, B-cell-depleted T cells, or PBMCs.

V dropped 0 bases and J dropped 5; count of bases not matched to a gene: 5. This CDR3 contains 16 residues. The germline CDR1 and CDR2 sequences are SGDLS and YYNGEE. The chain links TRBV9 to TRBJ2-3; the match to TRBD1 covers 11 bases. The sequence was obtained from a woman aged 70-85 years with acute or convalescent COVID-19. The sample taken for sequencing was peripheral blood. This CDR3 is CASSVVGQGARDTQYF. The CDR3 coding sequence is TGTGCCAGCAGCGTAGTAGGACAGGGGGCTCGAGATACGCAGTATTTT.